One and the same sample provided the 5 T cell receptor beta chains below, sequenced in a study of blood T cell repertoires in COVID-19. The table came from immunoSEQ multiplex PCR; TCRdb's copy has only in-frame clones and leaves some out. The table includes 200,000 to 250,000 clones, around 89% detected once. Input material: PBMCs or T cells enriched from blood (not recorded which). The receptors shown here come from a woman aged 30 to 39 who had recovered from COVID-19.

The chain joins TRBV25-1 to TRBJ1-6; 9 positions match TRBD1. J was trimmed by 9 bases and V by 8 bases; bases with no gene match: 8. Germline CDR1 MGHDK, CDR2 SYGVNS. The CDR3 totals 14 residues. CDR3 amino acids: CASAIGTGISPLHF. In DNA form, the CDR3 reads TGTGCCAGCGCTATAGGGACAGGGATTTCACCCCTCCACTTT.

This chain links TRBV7-8 with TRBJ1-3; D gene unclear. Germline-derived CDR1 and CDR2 are SGHVS and FQNEAQ. The V and J ends lost 3 bases and 0 bases respectively, with 3 bases between them. The CDR3 has 13 residues. CDR3 nucleotide sequence: TGTGCCAGCAGCTTCCACTCTGGAAACACCATATATTTT. Translating it yields CASSFHSGNTIYF.

This chain joins TRBV21-1 and TRBJ1-4; the table's D call TRBD1 went unverified against the DNA. TRBV21-1 is a documented pseudogene. The CDR3 length is 15 residues. CDR3 region: CASSKVGRCNEKLFF. CDR3 DNA: TGTGCCAGCAGCAAAGTAGGCAGGTGTAATGAAAAACTGTTTTTT.

The chain has TRBV7-3 and TRBJ2-3; 9 nucleotides align to TRBD2. CDR3 length equals 14 residues. In germline, CDR1 is SGHTA, CDR2 FQGTGA. Losses at the gene ends were 1 base for V and 7 bases for J; bases not matched to a gene: 3. DNA for the CDR3: TGTGCCAGCAGCTTAAGCGGGGGGGCCAATACGCAGTATTTT. It yields the protein CASSLSGGANTQYF.

CDR3 region: CASKTVYSGNTIYF. The CDR3, as DNA: TGTGCCAGTAAGACTGTCTACTCTGGAAACACCATATATTTT. The rearrangement links TRBV19 to TRBJ1-3; D is unresolved. CDR1 and CDR2 (germline): LNHDA, SQIVND (reference sequence). The germline V and J ends were trimmed by 7 bases and 0 bases, with 10 bases remaining between them. This CDR3 is 14 amino acids long. The variable domain in full, with the rest retrieved from reference TRBV19 and TRBJ1-3, is DGGITQSPKYLFRKEGQNVTLSCEQNLNHDAMYWYRQDPGQGLRLIYYSQIVNDFQKGDIAEGYSVSREKKESFPLTVTSAQKNPTAFYLCASKTVYSGNTIYFGEGSWLTVV.